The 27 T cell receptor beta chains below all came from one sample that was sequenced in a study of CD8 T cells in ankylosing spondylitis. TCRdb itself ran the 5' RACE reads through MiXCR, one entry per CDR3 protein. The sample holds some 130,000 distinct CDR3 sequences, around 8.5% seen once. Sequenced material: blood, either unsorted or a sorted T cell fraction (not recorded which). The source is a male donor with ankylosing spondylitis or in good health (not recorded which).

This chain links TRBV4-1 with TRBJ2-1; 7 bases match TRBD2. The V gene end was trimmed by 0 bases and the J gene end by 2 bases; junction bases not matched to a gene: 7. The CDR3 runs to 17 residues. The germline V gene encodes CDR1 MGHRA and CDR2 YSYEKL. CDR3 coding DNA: TGCGCCAGCAGCCAAGATTTTCCGGGAGGTACCTACAATGAGCAGTTCTTC. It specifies CASSQDFPGGTYNEQFF.

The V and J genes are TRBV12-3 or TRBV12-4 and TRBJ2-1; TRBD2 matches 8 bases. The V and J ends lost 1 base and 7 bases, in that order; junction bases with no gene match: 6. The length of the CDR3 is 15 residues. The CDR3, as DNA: TGTGCCAGCAGTTTAGGGATACTAGCGGAAAATGAGCAGTTCTTC. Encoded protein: CASSLGILAENEQFF.

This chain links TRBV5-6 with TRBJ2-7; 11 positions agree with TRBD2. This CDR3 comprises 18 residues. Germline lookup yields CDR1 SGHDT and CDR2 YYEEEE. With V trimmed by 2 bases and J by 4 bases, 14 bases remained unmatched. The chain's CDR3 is CASSFSRVAGGPRYEQYF. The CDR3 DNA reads TGTGCCAGCAGCTTTTCCCGGGTAGCGGGAGGGCCCAGGTACGAGCAGTACTTC.

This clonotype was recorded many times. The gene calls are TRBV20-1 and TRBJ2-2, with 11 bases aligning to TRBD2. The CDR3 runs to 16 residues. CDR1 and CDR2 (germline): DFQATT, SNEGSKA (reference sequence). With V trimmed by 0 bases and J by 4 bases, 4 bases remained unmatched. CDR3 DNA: TGCAGTGCTAGAGATTTCCTAGCGGGAGGCACCGGGGAGCTGTTTTTT. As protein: CSARDFLAGGTGELFF.

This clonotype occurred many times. The CDR3 sequence is CASSLPLSGSRETQYF. The CDR3, as DNA: TGTGCCAGCAGCTTGCCCCTCAGCGGGAGTCGTGAGACCCAGTACTTC. The chain has TRBV5-4 and TRBJ2-5; the match to TRBD2 covers 8 bases. Germline V lookup: CDR1 SGHNT, CDR2 YYREEE (reference sequence). Trimming removed 1 base from V and 5 bases from J; junction bases left unmatched: 10. CDR3 length equals 16 residues.

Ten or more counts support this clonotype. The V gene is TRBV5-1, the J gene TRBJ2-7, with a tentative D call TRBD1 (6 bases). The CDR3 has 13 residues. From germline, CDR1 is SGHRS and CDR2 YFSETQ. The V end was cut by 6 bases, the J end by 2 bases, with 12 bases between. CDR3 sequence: CASTDSLTYEQYF. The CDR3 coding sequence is TGCGCCAGCACGGACAGTTTGACCTACGAGCAGTACTTC.

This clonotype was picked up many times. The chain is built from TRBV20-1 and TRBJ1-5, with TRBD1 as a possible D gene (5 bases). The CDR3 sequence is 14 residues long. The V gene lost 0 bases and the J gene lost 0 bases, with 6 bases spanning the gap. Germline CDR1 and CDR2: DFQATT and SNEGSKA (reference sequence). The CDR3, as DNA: TGCAGTGCTAGAGACAGGGTTAGCAATCAGCCCCAGCATTTT. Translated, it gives CSARDRVSNQPQHF.

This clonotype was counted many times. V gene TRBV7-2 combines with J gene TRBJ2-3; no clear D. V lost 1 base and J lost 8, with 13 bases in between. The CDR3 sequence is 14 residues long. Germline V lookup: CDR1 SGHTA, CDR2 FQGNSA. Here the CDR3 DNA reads TGTGCCAGCAGCTTAGAATCTAGGCCTGGTACGCAGTATTTT. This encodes CASSLESRPGTQYF.

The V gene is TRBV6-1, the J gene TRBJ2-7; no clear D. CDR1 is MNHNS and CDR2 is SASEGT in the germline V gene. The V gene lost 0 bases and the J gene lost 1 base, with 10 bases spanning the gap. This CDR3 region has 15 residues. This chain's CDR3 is CASSEALYASYEQYF. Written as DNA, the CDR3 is TGTGCCAGCAGTGAAGCGCTCTATGCGTCCTACGAGCAGTACTTC.

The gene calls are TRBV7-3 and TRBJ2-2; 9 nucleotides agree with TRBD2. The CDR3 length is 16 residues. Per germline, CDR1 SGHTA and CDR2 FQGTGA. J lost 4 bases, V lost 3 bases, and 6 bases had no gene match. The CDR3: CASSFLAGAGTGELFF. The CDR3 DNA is TGTGCCAGCAGCTTCTTAGCGGGAGCGGGCACCGGGGAGCTGTTTTTT.

Written as DNA, the CDR3 is TGTGCCAGCTTAAGGGACAGCTCCTACAATGAGCAGTTCTTC. Protein product: CASLRDSSYNEQFF. This chain uses TRBV5-5 with TRBJ2-1; 7 positions match TRBD1. CDR1 SGHKS and CDR2 YYEKEE come from the germline V gene (reference sequence). J gave up 0 bases and V 7 bases, and 4 bases lay outside the gene matches. The length of the CDR3 is 14 residues.

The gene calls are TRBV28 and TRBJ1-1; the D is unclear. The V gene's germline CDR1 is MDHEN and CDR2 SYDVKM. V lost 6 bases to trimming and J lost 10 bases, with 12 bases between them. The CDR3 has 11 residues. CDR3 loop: CASSLRGLAFF. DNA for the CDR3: TGTGCCAGCAGCCTACGGGGTTTAGCTTTCTTT.

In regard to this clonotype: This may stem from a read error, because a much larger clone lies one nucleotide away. DNA of the CDR3: TGTGCCAGCAGCCGCCCATTGGGGGGAAATAGAAAAGAGACCCAGTACTTC. Translation gives CASSRPLGGNRKETQYF. The chain recombines TRBV7-9 with TRBJ2-5; maybe TRBD2 (6 bases). V dropped 5 bases and J dropped 3 bases, with 22 bases sitting between them. The CDR3 loop spans 17 amino acids. Germline loops: CDR1 SEHNR, CDR2 FQNEAQ (reference sequence). Variable domain in full (rest from reference TRBV7-9 and TRBJ2-5): DTGVSQNPRHKITKRGQNVTFRCDPISEHNRLYWYRQTLGQGPEFLTYFQNEAQLEKSRLLSDRFSAERPKGSFSTLEIQRTEQGDSAMYLCASSRPLGGNRKETQYFGPGTRLLVL.

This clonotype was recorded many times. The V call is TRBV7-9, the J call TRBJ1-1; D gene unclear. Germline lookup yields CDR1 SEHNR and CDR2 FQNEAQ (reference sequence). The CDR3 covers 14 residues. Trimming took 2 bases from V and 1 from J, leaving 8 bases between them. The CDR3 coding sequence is TGTGCCAGCAGCTTATCGTCTGCGAACACTGAAGCTTTCTTT. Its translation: CASSLSSANTEAFF.

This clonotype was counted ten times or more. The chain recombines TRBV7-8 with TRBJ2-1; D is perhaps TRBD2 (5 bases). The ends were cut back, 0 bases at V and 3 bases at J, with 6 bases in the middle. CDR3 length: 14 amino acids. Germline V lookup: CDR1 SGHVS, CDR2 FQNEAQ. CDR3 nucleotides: TGTGCCAGCAGCTTAGCGGGAGACTACAATGAGCAGTTCTTC. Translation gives CASSLAGDYNEQFF. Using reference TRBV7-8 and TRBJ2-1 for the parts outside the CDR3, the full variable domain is GAGVSQSPRYKVAKRGQDVALRCDPISGHVSLFWYQQALGQGPEFLTYFQNEAQLDKSGLPSDRFFAERPEGSVSTLKIQRTQQEDSAVYLCASSLAGDYNEQFFGPGTRLTVL.

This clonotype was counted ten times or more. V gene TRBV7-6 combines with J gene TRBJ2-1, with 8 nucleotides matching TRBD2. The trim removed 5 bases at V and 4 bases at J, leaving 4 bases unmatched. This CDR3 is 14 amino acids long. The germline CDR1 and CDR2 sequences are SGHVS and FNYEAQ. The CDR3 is CASSETSVYNEQFF. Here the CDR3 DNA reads TGTGCCAGCAGCGAGACTAGCGTATACAATGAGCAGTTCTTC.

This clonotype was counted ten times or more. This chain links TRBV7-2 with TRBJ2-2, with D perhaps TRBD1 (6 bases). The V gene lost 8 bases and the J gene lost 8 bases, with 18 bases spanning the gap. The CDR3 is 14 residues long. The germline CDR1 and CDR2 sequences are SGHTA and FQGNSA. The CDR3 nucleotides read TGTGCCAGCGTCGGGCAGGGGATCGTTGGGGAGCTGTTTTTT. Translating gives CASVGQGIVGELFF.

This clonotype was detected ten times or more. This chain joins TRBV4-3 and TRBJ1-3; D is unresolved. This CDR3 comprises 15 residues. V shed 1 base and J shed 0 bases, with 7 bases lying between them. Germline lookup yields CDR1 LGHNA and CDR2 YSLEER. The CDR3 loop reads CASSQVPHSGNTIYF. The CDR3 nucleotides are TGCGCCAGCAGCCAAGTTCCGCACTCTGGAAACACCATATATTTT.

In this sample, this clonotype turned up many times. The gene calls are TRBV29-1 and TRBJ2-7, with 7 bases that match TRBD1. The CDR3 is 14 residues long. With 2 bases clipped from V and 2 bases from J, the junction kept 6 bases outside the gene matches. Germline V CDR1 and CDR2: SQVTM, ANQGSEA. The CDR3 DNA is TGCAGCGTTGAATTACAGGGGACACCCTACGAGCAGTACTTC. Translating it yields CSVELQGTPYEQYF.

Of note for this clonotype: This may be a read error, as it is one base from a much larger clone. CDR3: CSVEAFSYNDQFF. CDR3 DNA: TGCAGCGTTGAGGCCTTCTCCTACAATGACCAGTTCTTC. This chain links TRBV29-1 with TRBJ2-1; D unclear. CDR3 length equals 13 residues. Looked up from germline, CDR1 is SQVTM and CDR2 is ANQGSEA.

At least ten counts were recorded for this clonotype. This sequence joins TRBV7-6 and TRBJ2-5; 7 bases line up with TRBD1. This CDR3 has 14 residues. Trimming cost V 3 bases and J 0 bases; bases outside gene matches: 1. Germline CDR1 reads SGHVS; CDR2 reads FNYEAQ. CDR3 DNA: TGTGCCAGCAGCTTGACAGGGCACCAAGAGACCCAGTACTTC. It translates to CASSLTGHQETQYF.

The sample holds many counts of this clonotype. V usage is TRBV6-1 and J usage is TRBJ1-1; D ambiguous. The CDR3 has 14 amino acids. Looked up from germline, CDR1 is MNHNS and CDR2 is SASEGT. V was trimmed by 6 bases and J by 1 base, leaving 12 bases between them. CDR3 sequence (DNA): TGTGCCAGCAGACGTGAGCGGGGGAACACTGAAGCTTTCTTT. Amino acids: CASRRERGNTEAFF.

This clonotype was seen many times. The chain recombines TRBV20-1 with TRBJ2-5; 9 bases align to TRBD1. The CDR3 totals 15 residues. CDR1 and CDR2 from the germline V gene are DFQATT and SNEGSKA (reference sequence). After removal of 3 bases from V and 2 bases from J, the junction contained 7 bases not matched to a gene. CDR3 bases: TGCAGTGCTAGTTCTCCGACAGGGGGGCAAGAGACCCAGTACTTC. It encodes CSASSPTGGQETQYF.

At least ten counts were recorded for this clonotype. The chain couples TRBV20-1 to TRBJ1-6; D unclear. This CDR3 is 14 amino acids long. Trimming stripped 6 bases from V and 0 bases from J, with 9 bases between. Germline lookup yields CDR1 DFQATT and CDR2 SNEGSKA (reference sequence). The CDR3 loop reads CSAQYSSYNSPLHF. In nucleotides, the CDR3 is TGCAGTGCCCAATATAGCTCCTATAATTCACCCCTCCACTTT.

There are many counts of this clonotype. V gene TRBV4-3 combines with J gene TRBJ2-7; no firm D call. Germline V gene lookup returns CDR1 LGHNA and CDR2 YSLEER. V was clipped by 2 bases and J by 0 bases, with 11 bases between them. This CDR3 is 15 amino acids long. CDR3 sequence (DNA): TGCGCCAGCAGCCAATCCCCACCACGCTCCTACGAGCAGTACTTC. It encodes CASSQSPPRSYEQYF.

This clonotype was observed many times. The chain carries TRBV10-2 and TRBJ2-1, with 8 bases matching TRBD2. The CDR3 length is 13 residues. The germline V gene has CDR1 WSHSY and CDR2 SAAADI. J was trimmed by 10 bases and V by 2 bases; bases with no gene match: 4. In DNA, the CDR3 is TGCGCCAGCAGTGAGGCCGCGGGGGGCGAGCAGTTCTTC. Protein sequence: CASSEAAGGEQFF.

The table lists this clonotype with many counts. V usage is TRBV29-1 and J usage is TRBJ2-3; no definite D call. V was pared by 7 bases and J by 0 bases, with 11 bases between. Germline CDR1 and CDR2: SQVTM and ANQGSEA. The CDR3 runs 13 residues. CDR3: CSGERSSTDTQYF. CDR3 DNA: TGCAGCGGAGAACGGTCTAGCACAGATACGCAGTATTTT.